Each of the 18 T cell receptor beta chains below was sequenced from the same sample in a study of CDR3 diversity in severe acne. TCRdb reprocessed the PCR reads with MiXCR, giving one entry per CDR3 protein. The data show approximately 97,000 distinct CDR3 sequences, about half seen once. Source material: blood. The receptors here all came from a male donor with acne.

CDR3 bases: TGCAGTGCTAGTCCCGGGACAGGGGGCCCCGGGGAGCTGTTTTTT. Translated, it gives CSASPGTGGPGELFF. The chain recombines TRBV20-1 with TRBJ2-2, with 12 positions matching TRBD1. Trimming cost V 3 bases and J 6 bases; bases outside gene matches: 5. Germline loops: CDR1 DFQATT, CDR2 SNEGSKA (reference sequence). This CDR3 spans 15 amino acids.

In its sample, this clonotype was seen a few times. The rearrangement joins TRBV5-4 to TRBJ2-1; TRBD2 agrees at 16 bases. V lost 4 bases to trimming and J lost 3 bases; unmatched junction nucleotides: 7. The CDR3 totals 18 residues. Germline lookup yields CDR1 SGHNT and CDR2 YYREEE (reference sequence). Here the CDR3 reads CASSAGTSGRGLYNEQFF. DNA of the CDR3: TGTGCCAGCAGCGCCGGGACTAGCGGGAGGGGTCTCTACAATGAGCAGTTCTTC.

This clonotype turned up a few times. DNA of the CDR3: TGTGCCAGCAGTGAACGGGAGCTAGCGGGAGCTGGGGCCAACGTCCTGACTTTC. It yields the protein CASSERELAGAGANVLTF. The chain carries TRBV6-1 and TRBJ2-6; 10 bases map to TRBD2. The CDR3 has 18 amino acids. Germline loops: CDR1 MNHNS, CDR2 SASEGT. J lost 2 bases, V lost 2 bases, and 6 bases had no gene match.

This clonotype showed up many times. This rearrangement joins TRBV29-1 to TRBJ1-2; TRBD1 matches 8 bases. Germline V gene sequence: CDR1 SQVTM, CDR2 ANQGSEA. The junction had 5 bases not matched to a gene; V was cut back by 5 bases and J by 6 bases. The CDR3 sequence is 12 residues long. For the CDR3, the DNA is TGCAGCGTTTCCAGGGGGCAGGATGGCTACACCTTC. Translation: CSVSRGQDGYTF.

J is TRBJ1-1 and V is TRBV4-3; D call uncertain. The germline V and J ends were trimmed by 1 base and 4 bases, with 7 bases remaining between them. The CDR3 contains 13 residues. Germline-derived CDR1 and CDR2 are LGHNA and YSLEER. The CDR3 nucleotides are TGCGCCAGCAGCCAAGGGCCAGTCACTGAAGCTTTCTTT. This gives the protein CASSQGPVTEAFF.

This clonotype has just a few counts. In DNA form, the CDR3 reads TGTGCCAGCTCACCATCGTTGGAGACCCAGTACTTC. Its translation is CASSPSLETQYF. The V gene is TRBV18, the J gene TRBJ2-5; no definite D call. Germline V gene sequence: CDR1 KGHSH, CDR2 LQKENI. There are 12 residues in the CDR3. V was trimmed by 2 bases and J by 5 bases, leaving 6 bases between them.

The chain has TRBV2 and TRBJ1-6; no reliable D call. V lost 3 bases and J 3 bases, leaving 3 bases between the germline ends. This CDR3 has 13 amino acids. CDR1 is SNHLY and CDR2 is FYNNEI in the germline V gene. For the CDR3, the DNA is TGTGCCAGCAGTGACGACTATAATTCACCCCTCCACTTT. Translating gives CASSDDYNSPLHF.

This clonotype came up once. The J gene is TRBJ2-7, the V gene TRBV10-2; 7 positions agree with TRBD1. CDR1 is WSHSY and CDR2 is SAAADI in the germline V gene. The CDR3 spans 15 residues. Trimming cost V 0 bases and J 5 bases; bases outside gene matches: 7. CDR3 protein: CASSESSGGRDEQYF. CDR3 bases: TGCGCCAGCAGTGAGTCGTCAGGGGGTCGGGACGAGCAGTACTTC.

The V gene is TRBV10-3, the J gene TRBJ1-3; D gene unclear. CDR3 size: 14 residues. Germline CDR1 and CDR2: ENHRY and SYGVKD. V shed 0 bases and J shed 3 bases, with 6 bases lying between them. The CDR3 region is CAISESTLGNTIYF. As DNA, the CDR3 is TGTGCCATCAGTGAGTCAACACTTGGAAACACCATATATTTT.

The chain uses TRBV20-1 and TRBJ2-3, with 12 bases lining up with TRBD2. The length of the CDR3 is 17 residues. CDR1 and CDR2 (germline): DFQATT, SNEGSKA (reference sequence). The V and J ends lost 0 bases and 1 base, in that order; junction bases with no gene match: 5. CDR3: CSAREASGRAGTDTQYF. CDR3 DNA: TGCAGTGCTAGAGAGGCTAGCGGGAGGGCCGGCACAGATACGCAGTATTTT.

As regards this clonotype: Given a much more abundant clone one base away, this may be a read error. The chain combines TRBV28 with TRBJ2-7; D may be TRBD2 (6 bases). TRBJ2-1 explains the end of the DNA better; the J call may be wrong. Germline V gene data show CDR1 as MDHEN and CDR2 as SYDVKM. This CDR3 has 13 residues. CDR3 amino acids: CASYTQGGYEQFF. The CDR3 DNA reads TGTGCCAGCTACACTCAAGGAGGGTACGAGCAGTTCTTC.

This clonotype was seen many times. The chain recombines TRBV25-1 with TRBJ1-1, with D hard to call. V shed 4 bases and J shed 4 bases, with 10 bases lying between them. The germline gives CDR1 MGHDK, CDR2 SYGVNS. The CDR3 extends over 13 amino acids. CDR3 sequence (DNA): TGTGCCAGCAGTGTCGGGATGGTCACTGAAGCTTTCTTT. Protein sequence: CASSVGMVTEAFF.

The CDR3 DNA is TGTGCCAGCGCCCGGGACAGGGAAGAGACCCAGTACTTC. As protein: CASARDREETQYF. This chain uses TRBV2 with TRBJ2-5; 9 bases map to TRBD1. The length of the CDR3 is 13 residues. In germline, CDR1 is SNHLY, CDR2 FYNNEI. V trimming: 8 bases; J trimming: 3 bases; junction bases outside the gene matches: 4.

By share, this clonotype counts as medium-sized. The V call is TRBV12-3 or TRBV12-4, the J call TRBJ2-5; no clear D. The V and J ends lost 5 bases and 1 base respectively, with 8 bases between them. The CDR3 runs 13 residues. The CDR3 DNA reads TGTGCCAGCAGTGGACGGTCCCAAGAGACCCAGTACTTC. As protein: CASSGRSQETQYF.

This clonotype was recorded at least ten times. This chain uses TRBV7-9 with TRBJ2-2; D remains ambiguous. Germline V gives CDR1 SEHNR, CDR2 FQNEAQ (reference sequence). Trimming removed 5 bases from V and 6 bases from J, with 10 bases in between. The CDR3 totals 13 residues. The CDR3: CASSPLIPGELFF. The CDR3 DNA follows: TGTGCCAGCAGCCCTCTCATCCCCGGGGAGCTGTTTTTT.

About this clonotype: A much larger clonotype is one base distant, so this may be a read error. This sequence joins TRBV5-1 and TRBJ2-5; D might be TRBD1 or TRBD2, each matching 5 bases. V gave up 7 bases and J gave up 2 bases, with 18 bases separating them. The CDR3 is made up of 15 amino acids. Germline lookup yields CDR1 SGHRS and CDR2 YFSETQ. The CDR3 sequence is CASRPGAGPQETQYF. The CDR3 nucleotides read TGCGCCAGCCGACCCGGGGCAGGTCCACAAGAGACCCAGTACTTC.

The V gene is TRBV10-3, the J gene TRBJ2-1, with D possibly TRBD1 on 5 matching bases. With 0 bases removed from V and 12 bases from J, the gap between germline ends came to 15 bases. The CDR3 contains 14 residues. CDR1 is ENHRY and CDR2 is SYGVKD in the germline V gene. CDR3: CAISESGVAVWQFF. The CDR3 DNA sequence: TGTGCCATCAGTGAGTCAGGGGTCGCAGTGTGGCAGTTCTTC.

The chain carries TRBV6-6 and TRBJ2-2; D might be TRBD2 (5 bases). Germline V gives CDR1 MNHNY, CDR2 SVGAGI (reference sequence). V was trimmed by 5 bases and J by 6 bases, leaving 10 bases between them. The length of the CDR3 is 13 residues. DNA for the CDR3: TGTGCCAGCAGTCAACTAGGTCCCGGGGAGCTGTTTTTT. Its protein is CASSQLGPGELFF.